These 32 T cell receptor beta chains originate from one sample sequenced in a study of monozygotic twins with inflammatory bowel disease. TCRdb reprocessed the 5' RACE reads, with one entry per CDR3 protein and no DNA. Listed are 300,000 to 400,000 distinct CDR3 sequences; under 2.5% falls within the top ten. Sequencing input: blood. The receptor source for this set is a human donor with ulcerative colitis or Crohn's disease, or a healthy co-twin of an affected twin (not recorded which).

This sequence joins TRBV6-1 and TRBJ2-2; TCRdb names TRBD2, which stays unverified in the absence of DNA. Germline assignment: CDR1 MNHNS and CDR2 SASEGT. The CDR3 covers 15 residues. CDR3 in amino acids: CASSEQGRSGGELFF.

The chain recombines TRBV7-2 with TRBJ2-2; TCRdb names TRBD2, which stays unverified in the absence of DNA. The CDR3 is made up of 14 amino acids. CDR1 is SGHTA, CDR2 FQGNSA, per germline. The CDR3 here is CASSPTNSGGELFF.

The V gene is TRBV28, the J gene TRBJ1-5; TCRdb returns TRBD1, unconfirmable since there is no DNA. The CDR3 has 17 amino acids. From germline, CDR1 is MDHEN and CDR2 SYDVKM. CDR3 residues: CASSSAPQGRGNQPQHF. Complete variable domain (other parts from reference TRBV28 and TRBJ1-5): DVKVTQSSRYLVKRTGEKVFLECVQDMDHENMFWYRQDPGLGLRLIYFSYDVKMKEKGDIPEGYSVSREKKERFSLILESASTNQTSMYLCASSSAPQGRGNQPQHFGDGTRLSIL.

The chain recombines TRBV9 with TRBJ2-6. This CDR3 is 17 amino acids long. Germline V gives CDR1 SGDLS, CDR2 YYNGEE. CDR3 in amino acids: CASSVAAESSGANVLTF.

The rearrangement links TRBV19 to TRBJ1-2; TCRdb returns TRBD1, unconfirmable since there is no DNA. Germline CDR1 and CDR2: LNHDA and SQIVND (reference sequence). The CDR3 contains 13 residues. The CDR3 loop is CASSNSGNYGYTF.

The chain combines TRBV5-1 with TRBJ1-6; TCRdb designates TRBD1, a call that cannot be tested without DNA. Germline values: CDR1 SGHRS, CDR2 YFSETQ. The CDR3 length is 15 residues. The chain's CDR3 is CASSLAAGWDSPLHF.

The chain joins TRBV7-2 to TRBJ1-2; TCRdb indicates TRBD1, and absent DNA this call remains unverified. The CDR3 runs 13 residues. Looked up from germline, CDR1 is SGHTA and CDR2 is FQGNSA. The CDR3 spells CASSTGGHYGYTF. The whole variable domain, filled in from reference TRBV7-2 and TRBJ1-2, reads GAGVSQSPSNKVTEKGKDVELRCDPISGHTALYWYRQSLGQGLEFLIYFQGNSAPDKSGLPSDRFSAERTGGSVSTLTIQRTQQEDSAVYLCASSTGGHYGYTFGSGTRLTVV.

The V gene is TRBV5-1, the J gene TRBJ2-3; TCRdb reports TRBD1, a call that lacks DNA to check it against. Per germline, CDR1 SGHRS and CDR2 YFSETQ. The CDR3 spans 15 residues. The CDR3 loop reads CASSRRLGAGDTQYF.

This chain joins TRBV12-3 or TRBV12-4 and TRBJ2-5; TCRdb calls TRBD1, which cannot be checked without DNA. The CDR3 spans 14 residues. The CDR3 loop is CASRLGGTEETQYF.

V gene TRBV28 combines with J gene TRBJ2-1; the TRBD1 assignment by TCRdb is unverifiable without DNA. This CDR3 is built from 13 residues. Germline V lookup: CDR1 MDHEN, CDR2 SYDVKM. CDR3 loop: CASSLRGRGEQFF.

The CDR3 protein is CAANSKKSDTQYF. The chain is built from TRBV6-2 or TRBV6-3 and TRBJ2-3. The CDR3 runs 13 residues. The germline V gene encodes CDR1 MNHEY and CDR2 SVGEGT.

This chain links TRBV2 with TRBJ2-1. CDR1 and CDR2 from the germline V gene are SNHLY and FYNNEI. This CDR3 has 16 residues. The chain's CDR3 is CASSAPLAGVYDEQFF.

The chain has TRBV7-8 and TRBJ1-1; the TCRdb D gene call, TRBD1, has no DNA to confirm it. The CDR3 loop spans 14 amino acids. The V gene's germline CDR1 is SGHVS and CDR2 FQNEAQ. The CDR3 is CASSLGSWGVEAFF.

The chain is built from TRBV20-1 and TRBJ1-2. There are 12 residues in the CDR3. Germline values: CDR1 DFQATT, CDR2 SNEGSKA (reference sequence). CDR3 amino acids: CSARGDRLGYTF.

The rearrangement links TRBV5-1 to TRBJ2-7; the D call from TCRdb, TRBD1, cannot be confirmed without DNA. This CDR3 comprises 15 residues. Germline V CDR1 and CDR2: SGHRS, YFSETQ. The CDR3 protein is CASSLEGGNRYEQYF. The entire variable domain, with the rest obtained from reference TRBV5-1 and TRBJ2-7, is as follows: KAGVTQTPRYLIKTRGQQVTLSCSPISGHRSVSWYQQTPGQGLQFLFEYFSETQRNKGNFPGRFSGRQFSNSRSEMNVSTLELGDSALYLCASSLEGGNRYEQYFGPGTRLTVT.

The chain is built from TRBV10-3 and TRBJ2-1. This CDR3 is built from 11 residues. The germline CDR1 and CDR2 sequences are ENHRY and SYGVKD. CDR3 amino acids: CAISERTEQFF.

The gene calls are TRBV12-3 or TRBV12-4 and TRBJ1-5. The CDR3 runs 17 residues. CDR3 sequence: CASSLNIGAISNQPQHF.

The rearrangement uses TRBV28 and TRBJ2-7; the D call from TCRdb, TRBD2, cannot be confirmed without DNA. Looked up from germline, CDR1 is MDHEN and CDR2 is SYDVKM. There are 17 residues in the CDR3. The CDR3 protein is CASSFGLAVRTTYEQYF.

V is TRBV13 and J is TRBJ2-3; the D call from TCRdb, TRBD2, cannot be confirmed without DNA. The CDR3 totals 15 residues. Looked up from germline, CDR1 is PRHDT and CDR2 is FYEKMQ (reference sequence). The CDR3 sequence: CASSALAGSTDTQYF. Full variable domain (missing parts from reference TRBV13 and TRBJ2-3): AAGVIQSPRHLIKEKRETATLKCYPIPRHDTVYWYQQGPGQDPQFLISFYEKMQSDKGSIPDRFSAQQFSDYHSELNMSSLELGDSALYFCASSALAGSTDTQYFGPGTRLTVL.

The J gene is TRBJ2-7, the V gene TRBV20-1; the D call of TRBD2 rests on TCRdb alone, since no DNA is present to check it. The CDR3 is 14 residues long. The germline gives CDR1 DFQATT, CDR2 SNEGSKA (reference sequence). This chain's CDR3 is CSAVKRETYHEQYF.

The chain recombines TRBV7-9 with TRBJ1-1. The CDR3 contains 13 residues. Germline assignment: CDR1 SEHNR and CDR2 FQNEAQ (reference sequence). CDR3 protein: CASSSAGRTEAFF.

The chain recombines TRBV5-1 with TRBJ2-7; the TCRdb call, TRBD1, lacks DNA for checking. The CDR3 runs to 14 residues. Germline V gene lookup returns CDR1 SGHRS and CDR2 YFSETQ. The CDR3 loop is CASSADRGVNEQYF. Drawing the rest from reference TRBV5-1 and TRBJ2-7, the complete variable domain is KAGVTQTPRYLIKTRGQQVTLSCSPISGHRSVSWYQQTPGQGLQFLFEYFSETQRNKGNFPGRFSGRQFSNSRSEMNVSTLELGDSALYLCASSADRGVNEQYFGPGTRLTVT.

The chain joins TRBV9 to TRBJ1-1. The CDR3 loop spans 14 amino acids. Germline CDR1 reads SGDLS; CDR2 reads YYNGEE. The CDR3 sequence: CASSVKPVNTEAFF.

The chain couples TRBV7-9 to TRBJ2-3; TCRdb names TRBD2, which stays unverified in the absence of DNA. The length of the CDR3 is 17 residues. Germline V gene sequence: CDR1 SEHNR, CDR2 FQNEAQ (reference sequence). The CDR3 loop reads CASSSLGREGPGDTQYF.

The rearrangement links TRBV5-1 to TRBJ2-1; TCRdb designates TRBD2, a call that cannot be tested without DNA. The CDR3 sequence is 14 residues long. Per the germline V gene, CDR1 is SGHRS and CDR2 is YFSETQ. The CDR3 here is CASSPSGGYNEQFF.

This CDR3 reads CASSLEYYEQYF. The chain couples TRBV7-9 to TRBJ2-7. Germline CDR1 reads SEHNR; CDR2 reads FQNEAQ (reference sequence). The CDR3 has 12 amino acids. Variable domain in full (rest from reference TRBV7-9 and TRBJ2-7): DTGVSQNPRHKITKRGQNVTFRCDPISEHNRLYWYRQTLGQGPEFLTYFQNEAQLEKSRLLSDRFSAERPKGSFSTLEIQRTEQGDSAMYLCASSLEYYEQYFGPGTRLTVT.

The J gene is TRBJ2-3, the V gene TRBV10-3; TCRdb designates TRBD2, a call that cannot be tested without DNA. This CDR3 contains 15 residues. Germline CDR1 is ENHRY and CDR2 is SYGVKD. The CDR3 spells CAISVGPQGTDTQYF.

V and J are TRBV5-1 and TRBJ2-1; TCRdb reports TRBD2, a call that lacks DNA to check it against. Germline V gene sequence: CDR1 SGHRS, CDR2 YFSETQ. This CDR3 region has 15 residues. The CDR3 sequence: CASSVGLAGLNEQFF. The full variable domain, its missing parts supplied by reference TRBV5-1 and TRBJ2-1, is KAGVTQTPRYLIKTRGQQVTLSCSPISGHRSVSWYQQTPGQGLQFLFEYFSETQRNKGNFPGRFSGRQFSNSRSEMNVSTLELGDSALYLCASSVGLAGLNEQFFGPGTRLTVL.

The CDR3: CASSPAFNYGYTF. The chain couples TRBV14 to TRBJ1-2. The CDR3 sequence is 13 residues long. The germline V gene has CDR1 SGHDN and CDR2 FVKESK.

The chain is built from TRBV19 and TRBJ2-1; absent DNA, TCRdb's TRBD2 call cannot be checked. Germline assignment: CDR1 LNHDA and CDR2 SQIVND (reference sequence). This CDR3 has 14 amino acids. The CDR3 protein is CASSNRGLLNEQFF. The full variable domain, in which reference TRBV19 and TRBJ2-1 provide the parts outside the CDR3, is DGGITQSPKYLFRKEGQNVTLSCEQNLNHDAMYWYRQDPGQGLRLIYYSQIVNDFQKGDIAEGYSVSREKKESFPLTVTSAQKNPTAFYLCASSNRGLLNEQFFGPGTRLTVL.

The gene calls are TRBV11-1 and TRBJ2-7; the TRBD2 assignment by TCRdb is unverifiable without DNA. The CDR3 covers 18 residues. Germline CDR1 is SGHAT and CDR2 is FQDESV (reference sequence). The CDR3 protein is CASSLAAGLAPDSYEQYF.

The chain links TRBV7-2 to TRBJ1-1. The germline V gene has CDR1 SGHTA and CDR2 FQGNSA. This CDR3 has 11 amino acids. CDR3 sequence reads: CASVFQNEAFF.